This TCR beta chain stems from a study of T cell responses to AZD1222 COVID-19 vaccine. Overall study findings and caveats: None of the repertoires were sampled until the peak T cell response had passed.

Turning to this clone: The antigen remains undetermined.

V was trimmed by 0 bases and J by 5 bases, leaving 8 bases between them. The CDR3 runs to 13 residues. Germline CDR1 is SGDLS and CDR2 is YYNGEE. Profiling relied on immunoSEQ multiplex PCR, and the TCRdb table lists in-frame clones only, not all of them. The data show 150,000 to 200,000 clones, around 87% seen once. The chain links TRBV9 to TRBJ2-5; no clear D gene. The sequence was obtained from an adult in good health. The sequenced sample was peripheral blood, obtained on day 0 of MenACWY control vaccination. The CDR3 DNA follows: TGTGCCAGCAGCGTAGGGGCTGGGGAGACCCAGTACTTC. It codes for CASSVGAGETQYF.